Below, one T cell receptor beta chain is given with its context. Its target is not known. This sample was taken from a study of cytomegalovirus exposure and HLA in healthy donors. General study points: In vitro confirmation showed three CMV-associated chains to be CMV antigen specific. In a later analysis, TCR beta V- and J-gene trimming showed a link to a missense DCLRE1C variant.

The PCR used 60 Vbeta and 13 Jbeta primers. TCRdb's copy holds only in-frame clones and misses some; the assay was immunoSEQ multiplex PCR. Its table lists around 75,000 clones. This clonotype was sampled from a man between 45 and 60 years old in good health and CMV-seropositive. Input material: PBMCs.

The CDR3 is CSVGRGPGTEAFF. CDR3 DNA: TGCAGCGTTGGAAGGGGGCCGGGCACTGAAGCTTTCTTT. The genes are TRBV29-1 and TRBJ1-1; 7 bases match TRBD1. Germline loops: CDR1 SQVTM, CDR2 ANQGSEA. The V segment lost 4 bases and the J segment 4 bases; nucleotides outside the gene matches: 6. The CDR3 spans 13 residues.